The next 25 T cell receptor beta chains were all read from a single sample in a study of T cells in Graves' hyperthyroidism and ophthalmopathy (dated by TCRdb to about 2019). The protocol used for the library was multiplex PCR. TCRdb shows the sequencer as Illumina HiSeq 2000. The TCR beta CDR3 regions were amplified from RNA transcripts. The TCR CDR3 was subjected to a first round of RT-PCR using the HTBI primer set and the Qiagen OneStep RT-PCR kit. TCRdb reran the public reads through fastp at Q25 and MiXCR, keeping productive beta chains. Each entry is one CDR3 protein sequence, shown with its most common DNA and genes. The sample profile shows approximately 400,000 distinct CDR3 sequences; roughly 25% of them were found once. Together, the top ten hold 73% of the sample. The material sequenced was blood. These receptors came from a man aged 50 to 59 with Graves' hyperthyroidism.

This clonotype has only a few counts. The V and J genes are TRBV9 and TRBJ2-3; no firm D call. This CDR3 region has 13 residues. V lost 3 bases, J lost 5 bases, and 10 bases lay in between. From germline, CDR1 is SGDLS and CDR2 YYNGEE. The DNA of the CDR3 is TGTGCCAGCAGCGATAGCCTCGGAGATACGCAGTATTTT. As protein: CASSDSLGDTQYF.

This clonotype has more than one count but fewer than ten. At one boundary the junction diverges from the germline segment, which might be a read error. The chain is built from TRBV28 and TRBJ1-1; D may be TRBD1 (5 bases). Germline-derived CDR1 and CDR2 are MDHEN and SYDVKM. The CDR3 covers 15 residues. The CDR3 here is CASSLYPTANTEALF. In DNA, the CDR3 is TGTGCCAGCAGTCTCTACCCGACAGCGAACACTGAAGCTCTCTTT.

V usage is TRBV24-1 and J usage is TRBJ2-3; tentatively, D is TRBD2 (6 bases). The germline CDR1 and CDR2 sequences are KGHDR and SFDVKD. V lost 4 bases to trimming and J lost 1 base, with 11 bases between them. This CDR3 is 15 amino acids long. As DNA, the CDR3 is TGTGCCACCAGTGACCGGAGGGACGGCACAGATACGCAGTATTTT. This codes for CATSDRRDGTDTQYF.

This clonotype was seen repeatedly, ten times or more. The rearrangement uses TRBV12-3 or TRBV12-4 and TRBJ2-3; D ambiguous. The CDR3 sequence is 11 residues long. Trimming pared 4 bases from V and 6 bases from J, leaving 5 bases between. This chain's CDR3 is CASSSGDTQYF. CDR3 nucleotides: TGTGCCAGCAGTTCCGGTGATACGCAGTATTTT.

The chain couples TRBV7-9 to TRBJ1-1, with a weak D call TRBD1 (6 bases). The CDR3 has 15 residues. The V and J ends lost 3 bases and 6 bases respectively, with 17 bases between them. In germline, CDR1 is SEHNR, CDR2 FQNEAQ (reference sequence). The CDR3 reads CASSFLGGQSPEAFF. CDR3 DNA sequence: TGTGCCAGCAGCTTCTTGGGGGGGCAGAGTCCTGAAGCTTTCTTT.

Many counts were recorded for this clonotype. The CDR3 is CAGGSDSTDTQYF. The CDR3 DNA is TGTGCAGGAGGTAGCGACAGCACAGATACGCAGTATTTT. This rearrangement joins TRBV11-3 to TRBJ2-3, with a weak D call TRBD2 (5 bases). The germline V gene has CDR1 SGHNT and CDR2 YENEEA. This CDR3 spans 13 amino acids.

The CDR3 bases are TGTGCCAGCAGTTTGGGAGGACCCACCTCTGGCAATGAGCAGTTCTTC. Its protein is CASSLGGPTSGNEQFF. The genes are TRBV12-3 or TRBV12-4 and TRBJ2-1, with D tentatively TRBD2 (6 bases). There are 16 residues in the CDR3. V lost 3 bases and J 6 bases, leaving 18 bases between the germline ends.

The chain couples TRBV20-1 to TRBJ1-1; no firm D call. The CDR3 contains 16 residues. The V end lost 0 bases, the J end lost 0 bases, and 14 bases lay between the germline ends. CDR1 is DFQATT, CDR2 SNEGSKA, per germline (reference sequence). The CDR3 is CSARDWADGMNTEAFF. DNA for the CDR3: TGCAGTGCTAGAGATTGGGCAGACGGAATGAACACTGAAGCTTTCTTT.

Only a few counts were recorded for this clonotype. The V call is TRBV7-2, the J call TRBJ2-2, with TRBD2 identical over 8 bases. V lost 2 bases, J lost 6 bases, and 11 bases stayed unmatched. From germline, CDR1 is SGHTA and CDR2 FQGNSA. The CDR3 runs 17 residues. This CDR3 reads CASSLSNPGTRAGELFF. The DNA for the CDR3 is TGTGCCAGCAGCTTATCAAACCCCGGGACTAGAGCCGGGGAGCTGTTTTTT. The full variable domain, completed using reference TRBV7-2 and TRBJ2-2, is GAGVSQSPSNKVTEKGKDVELRCDPISGHTALYWYRQSLGQGLEFLIYFQGNSAPDKSGLPSDRFSAERTGGSVSTLTIQRTQQEDSAVYLCASSLSNPGTRAGELFFGEGSRLTVL.

The V gene is TRBV19, the J gene TRBJ1-5; 7 bases map to TRBD1. Trimming at V came to 5 bases and at J to 6 bases, leaving 13 bases not matched to a gene. Germline V CDR1 and CDR2: LNHDA, SQIVND (reference sequence). The CDR3 totals 16 residues. The CDR3 loop reads CASSPRQGSAVQPQHF. The CDR3 DNA is TGTGCCAGTAGTCCTCGACAGGGCTCCGCGGTTCAGCCCCAGCATTTT.

This chain joins TRBV7-2 and TRBJ1-2, with 7 bases that match TRBD1. Germline V gene sequence: CDR1 SGHTA, CDR2 FQGNSA. The junction had 3 bases not matched to a gene; V was cut back by 5 bases and J by 0 bases. This CDR3 has 14 residues. The CDR3 loop reads CASSPDRTNYGYTF. CDR3 in DNA: TGTGCCAGCAGCCCGGACAGGACTAACTATGGCTACACCTTC.

This rearrangement joins TRBV6-9 to TRBJ2-7; TRBD1 matches at 12 bases. The CDR3 covers 14 residues. Germline trimming cut 3 bases from V and 5 bases from J; bases unmatched to any gene: 2. In germline, CDR1 is MNHGY, CDR2 SVAAGI. The CDR3 region has the DNA TGTGCCAGCAGTTACGGGACAGGGGGCCACGAGCAGTACTTC. Its protein is CASSYGTGGHEQYF.

This clonotype was counted between two and nine times. This chain links TRBV24-1 with TRBJ2-7, with TRBD2 matching 13 bases. In germline, CDR1 is KGHDR, CDR2 SFDVKD. Trimming cost V 6 bases and J 7 bases; bases outside gene matches: 5. The CDR3 totals 14 residues. CDR3 coding DNA: TGTGCCACCAGTCCGACTAGCGGGAGGAATGAGCAGTACTTC. This sequence encodes CATSPTSGRNEQYF.

The chain carries TRBV11-2 and TRBJ2-7; unclear D gene. This CDR3 contains 15 residues. V was clipped by 5 bases and J by 2 bases, with 16 bases between them. Germline V gives CDR1 SGHAT, CDR2 FQNNGV. In DNA form, the CDR3 reads TGTGCCAGCAGCACCAGGACCAAATTTACCTACGAGCAGTACTTC. Amino acids: CASSTRTKFTYEQYF.

The CDR3 DNA reads as TGCAGTGCTAGAGATAGGGGGGAGGGGGTTCAAGAGACCCAGTACTTC. It encodes CSARDRGEGVQETQYF. The chain joins TRBV20-1 to TRBJ2-5, with D tentatively TRBD2 (7 bases). V lost 0 bases and J lost 2, with 16 bases in between. Germline values: CDR1 DFQATT, CDR2 SNEGSKA (reference sequence). The length of the CDR3 is 16 residues.

A note on this clonotype: A single base separates this from a much larger clone, so it may be a read error. The chain recombines TRBV12-3 or TRBV12-4 with TRBJ2-7; TRBD1 matches at 8 bases. The CDR3 length is 14 residues. V lost 3 bases and J lost 6; bases outside the gene matches: 7. CDR3 protein: CASSFVRQGFEQYF. CDR3 in DNA: TGTGCCAGCAGTTTCGTGAGACAGGGGTTCGAGCAGTACTTC.

For the CDR3, the DNA is TGTGCCATCGGAACAGGGGACTCACCCCTCCACTTT. This sequence encodes CAIGTGDSPLHF. The chain recombines TRBV10-3 with TRBJ1-6, with 7 bases lining up with TRBD1. V lost 8 bases and J lost 10; bases outside the gene matches: 5. Germline lookup yields CDR1 ENHRY and CDR2 SYGVKD. The CDR3 consists of 12 residues.

The genes are TRBV6-1 and TRBJ2-1; possible D gene TRBD2, 6 bases. Germline V gene sequence: CDR1 MNHNS, CDR2 SASEGT. The V end was cut by 2 bases, the J end by 8 bases, with 13 bases between. The CDR3 covers 14 residues. DNA for the CDR3: TGTGCCAGCAGTGAATCGGGCAGGGACTATGAGCAGTTCTTC. It specifies CASSESGRDYEQFF.

J is TRBJ2-7 and V is TRBV27, with D perhaps being TRBD1 or TRBD2 (5 bases each). This CDR3 contains 14 residues. The V gene's germline CDR1 is MNHEY and CDR2 SMNVEV (reference sequence). Trimming stripped 2 bases from V and 3 bases from J, with 11 bases between. CDR3: CASSLRRGGYEQYF. CDR3 nucleotide sequence: TGTGCCAGCAGTTTAAGGCGTGGGGGCTACGAGCAGTACTTC.

The genes are TRBV10-3 and TRBJ2-1; unclear D gene. Germline V gene sequence: CDR1 ENHRY, CDR2 SYGVKD. V was trimmed by 2 bases and J by 10 bases, leaving 15 bases between them. The CDR3 has 14 amino acids. The CDR3: CAISEPPLIPEQFF. The CDR3 nucleotides are TGTGCCATCAGTGAGCCTCCCTTAATACCGGAGCAGTTCTTC.

In its sample, this clonotype was seen many times. This chain's CDR3 is CASCRKPYEQYF. Written as DNA, the CDR3 is TGTGCCAGTTGTAGGAAACCCTACGAGCAGTACTTC. The chain uses TRBV12-3 or TRBV12-4 and TRBJ2-7; D ambiguous. The CDR3 is 12 residues long. V was clipped by 9 bases and J by 2 bases, with 11 bases between them.

The rearrangement uses TRBV6-5 and TRBJ2-3; D is unresolved. The CDR3 length is 16 residues. Germline CDR1 reads MNHEY; CDR2 reads SVGAGI. Trimming removed 0 bases at V and 4 bases at J, with 14 bases between. The CDR3 protein is CASSYSFGQAADTQYF. For the CDR3, the DNA is TGTGCCAGCAGTTACTCGTTTGGGCAGGCGGCAGATACGCAGTATTTT.

This clonotype has a handful of counts. The gene calls are TRBV6-2 or TRBV6-3 and TRBJ1-5; weak D call: TRBD1 (6 bases). The CDR3 sequence is 14 residues long. V lost 5 bases and J lost 7, with 15 bases in between. Germline CDR1 MNHEY, CDR2 SVGEGT. The DNA of the CDR3 is TGTGCCAGCAGTACGAATTGGGGGGCGCAGCCCCAGCATTTT. Its translation is CASSTNWGAQPQHF.

This clonotype was seen more than once but under ten times. The chain recombines TRBV19 with TRBJ2-3, with 7 bases that match TRBD1. The CDR3 extends over 14 amino acids. J was trimmed by 9 bases and V by 10 bases; bases with no gene match: 16. The germline V gene has CDR1 LNHDA and CDR2 SQIVND (reference sequence). CDR3 protein: CATRPGQQTPTQYF. DNA for the CDR3: TGTGCCACTCGACCGGGACAGCAAACACCAACGCAGTATTTT.

This clonotype was seen more than once but under ten times. The CDR3 region is CATSDRSGTAEQFF. In DNA form, the CDR3 reads TGTGCCACCAGTGATCGTTCCGGGACAGCAGAGCAGTTCTTC. The chain employs TRBV24-1 and TRBJ2-1, with 7 positions matching TRBD1. V gave up 3 bases and J gave up 10 bases; unmatched junction bases: 8. CDR1 KGHDR and CDR2 SFDVKD come from the germline V gene. The CDR3 is 14 amino acids.